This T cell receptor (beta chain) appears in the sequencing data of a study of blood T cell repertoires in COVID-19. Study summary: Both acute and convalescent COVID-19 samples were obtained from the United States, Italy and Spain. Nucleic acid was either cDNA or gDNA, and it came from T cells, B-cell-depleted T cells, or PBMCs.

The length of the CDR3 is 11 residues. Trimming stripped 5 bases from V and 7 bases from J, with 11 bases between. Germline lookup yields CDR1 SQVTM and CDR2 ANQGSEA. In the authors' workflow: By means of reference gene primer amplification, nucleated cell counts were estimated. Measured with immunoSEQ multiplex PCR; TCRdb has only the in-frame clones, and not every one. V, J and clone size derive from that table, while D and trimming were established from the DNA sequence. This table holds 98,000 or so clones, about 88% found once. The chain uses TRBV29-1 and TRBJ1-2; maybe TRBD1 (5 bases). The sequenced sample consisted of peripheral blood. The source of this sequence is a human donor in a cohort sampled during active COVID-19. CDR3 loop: CSVHGGSGYTF. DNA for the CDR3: TGCAGCGTTCATGGGGGGTCTGGCTACACCTTC.